Each of the 19 T cell receptor beta chains below was sequenced from the same sample in a study of blood T cell repertoires in COVID-19. Sequenced by immunoSEQ multiplex PCR; TCRdb stores in-frame clones only, minus some. This sample has about 270,000 clones, with about nine tenths found just once. The sample taken for sequencing was peripheral blood. The source of these receptors is a man in his forties with active or convalescent COVID-19.

The gene calls are TRBV7-2 and TRBJ2-5; a weak D match, TRBD1 (6 bases). The CDR3 loop spans 15 amino acids. V was pared by 5 bases and J by 3 bases, with 16 bases between. Germline V gives CDR1 SGHTA, CDR2 FQGNSA. The CDR3 nucleotides read TGTGCCAGCAGCCACGCCCAAACAGGGAAAGAGACCCAGTACTTC. Protein: CASSHAQTGKETQYF.

The V gene is TRBV10-1, the J gene TRBJ2-3; TRBD2 is a possible D gene (5 bases). The germline V gene has CDR1 WNHNN and CDR2 SYGVQD (reference sequence). Trimming took 6 bases from V and 6 from J, leaving 10 bases between them. The CDR3 has 12 amino acids. The CDR3 sequence is CASSAGLDTQYF. CDR3 in DNA: TGCGCCAGCAGCGCGGGCTTGGATACGCAGTATTTT.

The rearrangement joins TRBV2 to TRBJ2-7; D may be TRBD1 (6 bases). This CDR3 comprises 13 residues. Germline values: CDR1 SNHLY, CDR2 FYNNEI. Trimming cost V 11 bases and J 3 bases, with 17 bases left between them. The chain's CDR3 is CASGESPFYEQYF. The CDR3 bases are TGTGCCTCAGGGGAATCCCCCTTCTACGAGCAGTACTTC.

The rearrangement links TRBV5-4 to TRBJ2-3; tentatively, D is TRBD2 (5 bases). The CDR3 is made up of 14 amino acids. The V end lost 7 bases, the J end lost 8 bases, and 20 bases lay between the germline ends. Germline CDR1 SGHNT, CDR2 YYREEE (reference sequence). CDR3 bases: TGTGCCAGCCATAGAAGCGGTTCCTCGGGTACGCAGTATTTT. Encoded protein: CASHRSGSSGTQYF.

V is TRBV14 and J is TRBJ2-2, with a tentative D call TRBD1 (5 bases). The germline CDR1 and CDR2 sequences are SGHDN and FVKESK. The CDR3 is made up of 14 amino acids. V was shortened by 1 base and J by 7 bases, with 10 bases between the two germline ends. The CDR3 loop reads CASSQGGLSGELFF. CDR3 coding DNA: TGTGCCAGCAGCCAAGGGGGCCTGAGCGGGGAGCTGTTTTTT. Combining the CDR3 with reference TRBV14 and TRBJ2-2 gives the whole variable domain EAGVTQFPSHSVIEKGQTVTLRCDPISGHDNLYWYRRVMGKEIKFLLHFVKESKQDESGMPNNRFLAERTGGTYSTLKVQPAELEDSGVYFCASSQGGLSGELFFGEGSRLTVL.

The chain links TRBV5-1 to TRBJ2-7, with D perhaps TRBD1 (6 bases). Trimming pared 2 bases from V and 3 bases from J, leaving 12 bases between. Germline values: CDR1 SGHRS, CDR2 YFSETQ. This CDR3 region has 14 residues. As DNA, the CDR3 is TGCGCCAGCAGCTTACAGGGCACAATCTACGAGCAGTACTTC. Its translation: CASSLQGTIYEQYF.

Concerning this clone: Compared with germline, one end of the junction differs, possibly owing to a read error. The rearrangement joins TRBV7-2 to TRBJ2-1; TRBD2 might be the D (5 bases). This CDR3 comprises 15 residues. CDR1 and CDR2 (germline): SGHTA, FQGNSA. CDR3 sequence (DNA): TGTGCCAGCAACTTATCACCCGGGACCTACAATGAGCAGTTCTTC. It codes for CASNLSPGTYNEQFF.

V and J are TRBV7-7 and TRBJ2-5; 7 bases line up with TRBD1. Germline V gene data show CDR1 as SSHAT and CDR2 as FNYEAQ (reference sequence). Trimming cost V 5 bases and J 4 bases; bases outside gene matches: 10. The CDR3 extends over 15 amino acids. The CDR3 sequence: CASSVTGVWGETQYF. Written as DNA, the CDR3 is TGTGCCAGCAGCGTAACAGGGGTTTGGGGAGAGACCCAGTACTTC.

This chain links TRBV24-1 with TRBJ1-3, with no clear D. CDR3 length: 15 amino acids. V dropped 3 bases and J dropped 4 bases, with 12 bases sitting between them. The V gene's germline CDR1 is KGHDR and CDR2 SFDVKD. This chain's CDR3 is CATSDGGRSGNTIYF. In nucleotides, the CDR3 is TGTGCCACCAGTGATGGTGGGCGTTCAGGAAACACCATATATTTT.

The table lists this clone with a count of one. This chain links TRBV5-4 with TRBJ2-1; D not certain. CDR1 is SGHNT and CDR2 is YYREEE in the germline V gene (reference sequence). The V end lost 2 bases, the J end lost 8 bases, and 5 bases lay between the germline ends. This CDR3 region has 11 residues. The CDR3 reads CASSFSDEQFF. CDR3 sequence (DNA): TGTGCCAGCAGCTTTTCTGATGAGCAGTTCTTC.

The V and J genes are TRBV19 and TRBJ2-2, with D uncertain. With 4 bases removed from V and 6 bases from J, the gap between germline ends came to 12 bases. This CDR3 has 14 amino acids. Germline V CDR1 and CDR2: LNHDA, SQIVND (reference sequence). In nucleotides, the CDR3 is TGTGCCAGTAGTAAGAACCGACACGCCGGGGAGCTGTTTTTT. It codes for CASSKNRHAGELFF.

This chain uses TRBV19 with TRBJ2-6, with a possible D match to TRBD2 (5 bases). Germline CDR1 LNHDA, CDR2 SQIVND (reference sequence). The V and J ends lost 6 bases and 2 bases respectively, with 11 bases between them. This CDR3 has 15 amino acids. The CDR3 region is CASSPAGTGANVLTF. The CDR3 bases are TGTGCCAGTAGCCCCGCCGGGACTGGGGCCAACGTCCTGACTTTC.

The gene calls are TRBV5-1 and TRBJ2-3; TRBD2 aligns across 13 bases. The CDR3 has 16 amino acids. With 4 bases clipped from V and 4 bases from J, the junction kept 6 bases outside the gene matches. Germline V gene data show CDR1 as SGHRS and CDR2 as YFSETQ. DNA of the CDR3: TGCGCCAGCAGCCCCCTACTAGCGGGAGGGCCAGATACGCAGTATTTT. It translates to CASSPLLAGGPDTQYF.

This clone has only one observation. The chain has TRBV19 and TRBJ2-7; 7 bases map to TRBD1. Germline CDR1 reads LNHDA; CDR2 reads SQIVND (reference sequence). Germline trimming cut 4 bases from V and 4 bases from J; bases unmatched to any gene: 7. The length of the CDR3 is 14 residues. Here the CDR3 DNA reads TGTGCCAGTAGTAACCCGTACAGGGGTTACGAGCAGTACTTC. Amino acid sequence: CASSNPYRGYEQYF.

The genes are TRBV5-6 and TRBJ2-7; TRBD2 might be the D (5 bases). The CDR3 has 16 amino acids. Trimming removed 0 bases from V and 2 bases from J, with 15 bases in between. Germline V lookup: CDR1 SGHDT, CDR2 YYEEEE. The CDR3 nucleotides are TGTGCCAGCAGCTTGGTTTGGGAGAAAGCGGCCTACGAGCAGTACTTC. It is translated as CASSLVWEKAAYEQYF.

This clone was counted a single time. This chain links TRBV19 with TRBJ2-1, with a tentative D call TRBD2 (5 bases). V shed 5 bases and J shed 5 bases, with 22 bases lying between them. The CDR3 totals 17 residues. The germline V gene encodes CDR1 LNHDA and CDR2 SQIVND (reference sequence). CDR3 nucleotides: TGTGCCAGTAGTTTACGGCATAGCGCCTCGATGAACAATGAGCAGTTCTTC. It codes for CASSLRHSASMNNEQFF.

The rearrangement links TRBV5-4 to TRBJ2-7, with 11 bases lining up with TRBD2. This CDR3 contains 15 residues. The trim removed 5 bases at V and 6 bases at J, leaving 10 bases unmatched. The V gene's germline CDR1 is SGHNT and CDR2 YYREEE (reference sequence). CDR3 coding DNA: TGTGCCAGCAGTCGGCGACTAGCGGGGTCCGGCGAGCAGTACTTC. It codes for CASSRRLAGSGEQYF.

The chain uses TRBV3-1 (or the pseudogene TRBV3-2) and TRBJ2-3; 12 bases line up with TRBD2. The V gene end was trimmed by 6 bases and the J gene end by 6 bases; junction bases not matched to a gene: 7. The CDR3 spans 15 residues. Germline V gene lookup returns CDR1 LGHDT and CDR2 YNNKEL (reference sequence). CDR3 DNA sequence: TGTGCCAGCAGGCAACTAGCGGGGGGAGAGGATACGCAGTATTTT. Translating gives CASRQLAGGEDTQYF.

The CDR3 nucleotides read TGTGCCAGCAGCCGGCAGGACACCATATATTTT. It translates to CASSRQDTIYF. V is TRBV14 and J is TRBJ1-3; D is ambiguous. Germline V gene data show CDR1 as SGHDN and CDR2 as FVKESK. This CDR3 has 11 residues. V lost 4 bases and J 8 bases, leaving 6 bases between the germline ends.